One and the same sample provided the 20 T cell receptor beta chains below, sequenced in a study of blood T cell repertoires in COVID-19. Clones were read by immunoSEQ multiplex PCR, and TCRdb kept only the in-frame ones, dropping some. The sample includes approximately 310,000 clones, approximately 85% seen only once; the top ten take under 2.5%. Sequenced input: PBMCs or T cells enriched from blood (not recorded which). The receptors come from a man younger than 40 who had recovered from COVID-19.

The rearrangement joins TRBV5-4 to TRBJ2-7; 13 nucleotides align to TRBD2. The V gene's germline CDR1 is SGHNT and CDR2 YYREEE (reference sequence). CDR3 length: 16 amino acids. The ends lost 4 bases at V and 3 bases at J; junction bases unmatched: 7. The CDR3 region is CASSPGLAGRNYEQYF. The DNA for the CDR3 is TGTGCCAGCAGCCCGGGACTAGCGGGGCGAAACTACGAGCAGTACTTC. Filled out from reference TRBV5-4 and TRBJ2-7, the complete variable domain reads ETGVTQSPTHLIKTRGQQVTLRCSSQSGHNTVSWYQQALGQGPQFIFQYYREEENGRGNFPPRFSGLQFPNYSSELNVNALELDDSALYLCASSPGLAGRNYEQYFGPGTRLTVT.

This clone was counted a few times. The V and J genes are TRBV27 and TRBJ1-6; D unclear. Trimming stripped 6 bases from V and 7 bases from J, with 16 bases between. This CDR3 is 15 amino acids long. Per germline, CDR1 MNHEY and CDR2 SMNVEV (reference sequence). CDR3 bases: TGTGCCAGCAGGGCCTTCATGATAGCCAATTCACCCCTCCACTTT. Encoded protein: CASRAFMIANSPLHF.

The chain carries TRBV13 and TRBJ2-2; TRBD1 agrees at 8 bases. Unmatched junction bases numbered 4, after V lost 5 bases and J lost 5 bases. The CDR3 has 14 amino acids. From germline, CDR1 is PRHDT and CDR2 FYEKMQ (reference sequence). CDR3 sequence: CASSDWTGTGELFF. DNA for the CDR3: TGTGCCAGCAGCGACTGGACAGGGACCGGGGAGCTGTTTTTT.

The V and J genes are TRBV5-5 and TRBJ1-2; D gene uncertain. The V gene lost 2 bases and the J gene lost 5 bases, with 10 bases spanning the gap. This CDR3 region has 13 residues. Germline V gene sequence: CDR1 SGHKS, CDR2 YYEKEE (reference sequence). The CDR3 bases are TGTGCCAGCAGCTTCTCCGGGAGGTATGGCTACACCTTC. Translation: CASSFSGRYGYTF. Full variable domain (outside the CDR3, taken from reference TRBV5-5 and TRBJ1-2): DAGVTQSPTHLIKTRGQQVTLRCSPISGHKSVSWYQQVLGQGPQFIFQYYEKEERGRGNFPDRFSARQFPNYSSELNVNALLLGDSALYLCASSFSGRYGYTFGSGTRLTVV.

The chain employs TRBV6-5 and TRBJ2-3; TRBD2 aligns across 7 bases. The CDR3 covers 16 residues. V was clipped by 0 bases and J by 0 bases; unmatched bases: 3. Germline V CDR1 and CDR2: MNHEY, SVGAGI. The CDR3 DNA sequence: TGTGCCAGCAGTTACTCGCCGGGAGGAAGCACAGATACGCAGTATTTT. This translates into CASSYSPGGSTDTQYF.

The CDR3 region is CASSLDGTADEKLFF. In nucleotides, the CDR3 is TGCGCCAGCAGTCTTGACGGGACAGCCGATGAAAAACTGTTTTTT. V is TRBV10-2 and J is TRBJ1-4, with 7 bases aligning to TRBD1. The V gene's germline CDR1 is WSHSY and CDR2 SAAADI. The trim removed 5 bases at V and 6 bases at J, leaving 9 bases unmatched. CDR3 length equals 15 residues.

This rearrangement joins TRBV5-8 to TRBJ1-2, with D possibly TRBD1 on 5 matching bases. The CDR3 runs to 14 residues. The germline gives CDR1 SGHTS, CDR2 YDEGEE. Deletions cut 4 bases from V and 5 bases from J, with 15 bases between. The CDR3, as DNA: TGTGCCAGCAGCCCAAGAACAGGACGGTATGGCTACACCTTC. Translated: CASSPRTGRYGYTF.

The chain uses TRBV6-5 and TRBJ2-3, with D maybe TRBD2 (5 bases). The V and J ends lost 2 bases and 4 bases respectively, with 10 bases between them. Germline lookup yields CDR1 MNHEY and CDR2 SVGAGI. This CDR3 is built from 14 residues. The CDR3 sequence is CASSYTQLADTQYF. In DNA, the CDR3 is TGTGCCAGCAGTTACACCCAACTAGCAGATACGCAGTATTTT.

The chain employs TRBV10-3 and TRBJ1-4, with D hard to call. The CDR3 has 14 residues. Trimming took 4 bases from V and 0 from J, leaving 6 bases between them. The germline gives CDR1 ENHRY, CDR2 SYGVKD. CDR3 sequence reads: CAISVEPTNEKLFF. For the CDR3, the DNA is TGTGCCATCAGTGTCGAGCCAACTAATGAAAAACTGTTTTTT.

The chain combines TRBV20-1 with TRBJ2-1, with TRBD1 as a possible D gene (6 bases). V was clipped by 6 bases and J by 5 bases, with 8 bases between them. This CDR3 contains 11 residues. From germline, CDR1 is DFQATT and CDR2 SNEGSKA (reference sequence). The CDR3 sequence is CSAQGNNEQFF. The DNA of the CDR3 is TGCAGTGCACAGGGAAACAATGAGCAGTTCTTC.

This clone was observed a few times. The V gene is TRBV5-1, the J gene TRBJ2-2; TRBD2 is a possible D gene (5 bases). CDR3 length: 15 residues. Germline V gene sequence: CDR1 SGHRS, CDR2 YFSETQ. Between the trimmed V and J ends, which lost 7 bases and 0 bases, there was a span of 13 bases. The CDR3 DNA sequence: TGCGCCAGCGGCTACATGGAGGCGAACACCGGGGAGCTGTTTTTT. Its translation: CASGYMEANTGELFF.

The J gene is TRBJ1-2, the V gene TRBV6-2 or TRBV6-3, with TRBD1 matching over 11 bases. CDR3 length: 18 amino acids. The V and J ends lost 2 bases and 4 bases, in that order; junction bases with no gene match: 12. Germline V gives CDR1 MNHEY, CDR2 SVGEGT. The CDR3 is CASSYPGTGGSRVYGYTF. The CDR3 bases are TGTGCCAGCAGTTACCCCGGGACAGGGGGATCCCGAGTCTATGGCTACACCTTC.

Regarding this clone: A read error may produce the germline difference seen at one junction end. The gene calls are TRBV7-7 and TRBJ2-2, with 8 bases that match TRBD2. The CDR3 runs to 15 residues. Germline lookup yields CDR1 SSHAT and CDR2 FNYEAQ (reference sequence). The CDR3 coding sequence is TGTGCTAGCAGCTTATTGACTAGCGAGTTCGGGGAGCTGTTTTTT. Translated, it gives CASSLLTSEFGELFF.

The rearrangement links TRBV2 to TRBJ2-7; D may be TRBD1 (6 bases). The germline CDR1 and CDR2 sequences are SNHLY and FYNNEI. CDR3 size: 14 residues. V was shortened by 3 bases and J by 0 bases, with 9 bases between the two germline ends. DNA for the CDR3: TGTGCCAGCAGTGAGGACAGCCACTCCTACGAGCAGTACTTC. Its protein is CASSEDSHSYEQYF.

This clone was recorded once. The V and J genes are TRBV5-1 and TRBJ1-6; weak D call: TRBD1 (6 bases). The CDR3 is 14 residues long. Per the germline V gene, CDR1 is SGHRS and CDR2 is YFSETQ. The ends were cut back, 0 bases at V and 9 bases at J, with 10 bases in the middle. The CDR3 protein is CASSLGQDFSPLHF. CDR3 sequence (DNA): TGCGCCAGCAGCTTGGGACAGGATTTTTCACCCCTCCACTTT.

Points on this clone: Other nucleotide sequences from this sample produce the same CDR3. The CDR3: CASSSSGYGYTF. Written as DNA, the CDR3 is TGTGCCAGCAGCTCCTCAGGATATGGCTACACCTTC. The chain has TRBV7-9 and TRBJ1-2; no clear D gene. The CDR3 is 12 amino acids. From germline, CDR1 is SEHNR and CDR2 FQNEAQ (reference sequence). V lost 4 bases and J 5 bases, leaving 8 bases between the germline ends.

The chain uses TRBV4-2 and TRBJ2-1, with TRBD2 matching over 9 bases. This CDR3 has 15 amino acids. Germline CDR1 LGHNA, CDR2 YNFKEQ. V was pared by 1 base and J by 5 bases, with 3 bases of the junction left unmatched. The CDR3 region is CASSQGAGGHNEQFF. CDR3 in DNA: TGTGCCAGCAGCCAAGGAGCGGGGGGCCACAATGAGCAGTTCTTC.

This clone was detected only a few times. This chain connects TRBV25-1 to TRBJ1-4; TRBD1 matches 8 bases. The trim removed 6 bases at V and 12 bases at J, leaving 15 bases unmatched. CDR1 is MGHDK, CDR2 SYGVNS, per germline. The CDR3 length is 15 residues. CDR3 nucleotide sequence: TGTGCCAGCAGCCCCGGGACAGGTTGGAATGAGGAACTGTTTTTT. Translation gives CASSPGTGWNEELFF.

This chain joins TRBV6-5 and TRBJ2-7; D gene ambiguous. Germline-derived CDR1 and CDR2 are MNHEY and SVGAGI. There are 15 residues in the CDR3. V was trimmed by 5 bases and J by 2 bases, leaving 16 bases between them. CDR3 protein: CASSPPGLQTYEQYF. Written as DNA, the CDR3 is TGTGCCAGCAGTCCCCCAGGTCTCCAAACCTACGAGCAGTACTTC.

The V gene is TRBV25-1, the J gene TRBJ1-2; 12 nucleotides match TRBD1. This CDR3 contains 15 residues. Germline CDR1 is MGHDK and CDR2 is SYGVNS. Trimming cost V 7 bases and J 6 bases; bases outside gene matches: 9. CDR3 residues: CASMGQGAFVNGYTF. The CDR3 DNA reads TGTGCCAGCATGGGACAGGGGGCTTTCGTGAATGGCTACACCTTC.